The entry below describes one T cell receptor (beta chain). Its specificity is unknown. This CDR3 is built from 14 residues. The germline V gene has CDR1 MGHRA and CDR2 YSYEKL. Deletions cut 4 bases from V and 0 bases from J, with 10 bases between. The sample originates from a study of CD8 T cell repertoires and HIV-1 epitope variants. Overall study: Separate wells received one of Twenty-five Gag or Nef variant peptides. The baseline condition was 1M T cells left uncultured. Control wells had CMV/EBV/flu peptides, negative Ebola AY9, or no peptide.

General observations from the study: Beta chains alone show antigen proliferation, not cytokine profile or function.

The assay was immunoSEQ multiplex PCR, and TCRdb's table has in-frame clones only and misses some. The data hold over 4,000 clones, with approximately 70% observed a single time. The chain joins TRBV4-1 to TRBJ2-7, with TRBD1 as a possible D gene (6 bases). This receptor was identified in a male donor with HIV. Input material: cultured CD8+ T cells derived from PBMCs. The CDR3 sequence is CASSLDRFSYEQYF. The CDR3 DNA reads TGCGCCAGCAGCCTAGACAGGTTCTCCTACGAGCAGTACTTC.